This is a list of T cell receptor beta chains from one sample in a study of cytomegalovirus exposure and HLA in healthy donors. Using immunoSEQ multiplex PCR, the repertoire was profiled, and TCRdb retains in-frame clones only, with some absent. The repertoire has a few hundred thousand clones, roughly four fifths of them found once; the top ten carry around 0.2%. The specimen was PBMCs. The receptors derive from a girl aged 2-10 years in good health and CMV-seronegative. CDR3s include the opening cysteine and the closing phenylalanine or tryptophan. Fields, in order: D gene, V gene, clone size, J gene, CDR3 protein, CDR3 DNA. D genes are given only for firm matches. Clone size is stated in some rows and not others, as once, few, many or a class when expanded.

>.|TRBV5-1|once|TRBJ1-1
CASSLFGPNTEAFF
TGCGCCAGCAGCTTGTTTGGGCCAAACACTGAAGCTTTCTTT
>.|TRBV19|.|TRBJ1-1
CASSIRGGTEAFF
TGTGCCAGTAGTATTAGAGGGGGCACTGAAGCTTTCTTT
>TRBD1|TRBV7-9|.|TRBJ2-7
CASSFLSRGQHPYEQYF
TGTGCCAGCAGCTTTTTAAGCAGGGGGCAACACCCCTACGAGCAGTACTTC
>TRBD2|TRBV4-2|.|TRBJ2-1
CASSQLGTSGRSPYNEQFF
TGTGCCAGCAGCCAACTAGGGACTAGCGGGAGAAGTCCCTACAATGAGCAGTTCTTC
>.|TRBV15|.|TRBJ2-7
CATSRGQYEQYF
TGTGCCACCAGCAGAGGACAGTACGAGCAGTACTTC
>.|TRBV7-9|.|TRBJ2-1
CASSLVGGQYNEQFF
TGTGCCAGCAGCTTAGTCGGGGGGCAGTACAATGAGCAGTTCTTC
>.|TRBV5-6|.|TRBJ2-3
CASSLAHRQGLRTDTQYF
TGTGCCAGCAGCTTGGCGCATCGGCAGGGCCTCCGCACAGATACGCAGTATTTT
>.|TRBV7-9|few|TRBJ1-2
CAILGPTGRTNYGYTF
TGTGCCATACTAGGCCCCACCGGTCGGACTAACTATGGCTACACCTTC
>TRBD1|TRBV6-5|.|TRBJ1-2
CASSYSSGQGAGGYTF
TGTGCCAGCAGTTACTCTTCAGGACAGGGGGCTGGTGGCTACACCTTC
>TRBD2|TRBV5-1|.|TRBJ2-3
CASRWTGTGTSGGTSTDTQYF
TGCGCCAGCAGGTGGACGGGTACCGGGACTAGCGGGGGGACCAGCACAGATACGCAGTATTTT
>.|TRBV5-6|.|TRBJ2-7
CASSETETSYEQYF
TGTGCCAGCAGCGAGACAGAGACCTCCTACGAGCAGTACTTC
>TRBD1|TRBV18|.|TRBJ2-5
CASSRFGTAEETQYF
TGTGCCAGCTCCCGATTCGGGACAGCCGAAGAGACCCAGTACTTC
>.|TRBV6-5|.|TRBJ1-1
CASSHGGTEAFF
TGTGCCAGCTCCCACGGGGGCACTGAAGCTTTCTTT
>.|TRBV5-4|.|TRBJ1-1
CASTLLRPTANTEAFF
TGTGCCAGCACCCTACTCCGTCCCACAGCGAACACTGAAGCTTTCTTT
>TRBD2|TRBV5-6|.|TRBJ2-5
CASSLGVSGDQETQYF
TGTGCCAGCAGCTTGGGGGTTAGCGGGGACCAAGAGACCCAGTACTTC
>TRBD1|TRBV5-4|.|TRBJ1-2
CASADRGFYGYTF
TGTGCCAGTGCGGACAGGGGGTTCTATGGCTACACCTTC
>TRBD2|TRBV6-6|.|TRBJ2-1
CASSYSRTRGNNEQFF
TGTGCCAGCAGTTACTCAAGGACTAGGGGAAACAATGAGCAGTTCTTC
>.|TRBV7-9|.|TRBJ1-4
CASSFTRTVSNEKLFF
TGTGCCAGCAGCTTTACGAGGACAGTTTCGAATGAAAAACTGTTTTTT